Each of the 30 T cell receptor beta chains below was sequenced from the same sample in a study of CD8+ T cells in alopecia areata. Sorting of pooled cutaneous lymph node cells was based on CD4, CD8alpha, NKG2D, NKG2ACE and other markers. Sequencing used cDNA as its template, made by extracting RNA and reverse transcribing it. Using immunoSEQ multiplex PCR, the repertoire was profiled, and TCRdb retains in-frame clones only, with some absent. The sample presents approximately 300,000 clones, none singletons. The specimen sequenced was CD4+ T cells sorted from a lymph node. Receptors originate from a C3H/HeJ mouse with alopecia areata. The MHC haplotype of the strain is H2-k.

To note about this clone: Gene names and germline match the mouse. The read is 4 residues too short to cover the CDR3 end, so that end is filled in from the germline J gene. Other nucleotide sequences from this sample produce the same CDR3. The J gene is TRBJ2-3, the V gene TRBV31, with unresolved D. The CDR3 sequence is 13 residues long. From germline, CDR1 is GKSSPN and CDR2 SITVG. Trimming removed 0 bases at V and 1 base at J, with 5 bases between. The CDR3 reads CAWSLLGAETLYF. CDR3 DNA, as far as it was read: TGTGCCTGGAGTCTGTTGGGTGCAGAA.

About this clone: Gene names follow the mouse nomenclature. The read terminates 4 residues ahead of where the CDR3 ends, so the germline J gene completes it. This same CDR3 is encoded by further DNA sequences in the sample. The chain uses TRBV5 and TRBJ2-2; 9 bases align to TRBD1. Germline V CDR1 and CDR2: LGHNA, YNLKQL (reference sequence). With 4 bases clipped from V and 3 bases from J, the junction kept 3 bases outside the gene matches. The CDR3 covers 15 residues. The CDR3 spells CASSRDRADTGQLYF. The CDR3 bases that were read are TGTGCCAGCAGCCGGGACAGGGCCGACACCGGG.

There are a few counts of this clone. The gene names here belong to mouse. The observed sequence ends 4 residues before the CDR3 terminus, with the missing tail filled in from the germline J gene. This chain joins TRBV13-1 and TRBJ2-2, with 12 bases that match TRBD2. The junction had 2 bases not matched to a gene; V was cut back by 5 bases and J by 3 bases. The CDR3 contains 15 residues. Germline values: CDR1 NSHNY, CDR2 SYGAGN. CDR3 DNA, as far as it was read: TGTGCCAGCAGGGGGGACTGGGGGGACACCGGG. It encodes CASRGDWGDTG. The full CDR3 protein reads CASRGDWGDTGQLYF.

About this clone: Mouse names are used for the genes. From the germline J gene comes the end of the CDR3, since the read stops 4 residues before it. This chain uses TRBV13-2 with TRBJ2-3, with 8 bases that match TRBD2. This CDR3 has 15 amino acids. After removal of 1 base from V and 1 base from J, the junction contained 2 bases not matched to a gene. CDR1 and CDR2 (germline): NNHNN, SYGAGS (reference sequence). The CDR3 spells CASGDPDWGAETLYF. Incomplete CDR3 DNA: TGTGCCAGCGGTGATCCGGACTGGGGTGCAGAA.

This clone was detected only a few times. The genes and germline here are from mouse. The read ends 4 residues before the CDR3 terminus; that terminus is restored from the germline J gene. The sample has other DNA sequences that encode this CDR3 too. The V and J genes are TRBV5 and TRBJ2-3; unclear D gene. The CDR3 has 15 residues. V was trimmed by 0 bases and J by 0 bases, leaving 7 bases between them. Germline-derived CDR1 and CDR2 are LGHNA and YNLKQL (reference sequence). Partial CDR3 DNA: TGTGCCAGCAGCCAAGACTATTCTAGTGCAGAA. This translates into CASSQDYSSAE. The full CDR3 is CASSQDYSSAETLYF.

Only a few counts were recorded for this clone. Gene names denote mouse genes. The read ends 4 residues before the CDR3 terminus; that terminus is restored from the germline J gene. This chain joins TRBV13-1 and TRBJ2-3; D gene unclear. The length of the CDR3 is 15 residues. The germline gives CDR1 NSHNY, CDR2 SYGAGN. V shed 2 bases and J shed 1 base, with 11 bases lying between them. The CDR3 protein is CASSEWRLGAETLYF. CDR3 bases read: TGTGCCAGCAGTGAGTGGCGGCTGGGTGCAGAA.

This clone came up a few times. Gene names are mouse gene names. The read ends 4 residues before the CDR3 terminus; that terminus is restored from the germline J gene. This rearrangement joins TRBV5 to TRBJ2-1; 9 bases map to TRBD2. Looked up from germline, CDR1 is LGHNA and CDR2 is YNLKQL (reference sequence). The CDR3 extends over 14 amino acids. The part of the CDR3 DNA that was read is TGTGCCAGCAGCCACCCGGGACTGGGCGCT. Its translation: CASSHPGLGA. The full CDR3 protein reads CASSHPGLGAEQFF.

About this clone itself: Mouse gene names and germline throughout. The CDR3 end falls 4 residues outside the read, so it is completed with the germline J gene. The rearrangement joins TRBV1 to TRBJ2-3; 7 bases agree with TRBD1. The V gene's germline CDR1 is NSQYPW and CDR2 LRSPGD (reference sequence). The junction had 4 bases not matched to a gene; V was cut back by 4 bases and J by 0 bases. The CDR3 spans 15 residues. The CDR3 loop reads CTCSVQGWSAETLYF. CDR3 DNA (partial): TGCACCTGCAGTGTACAGGGGTGGAGTGCAGAA.

This clone was seen more than once but under ten times. Gene names and germline refer to mouse. The CDR3 spells CASSTTGSETLYF. The CDR3 DNA, read in part, is TGTGCCAGCAGCACGACTGGGTCAGAA. The chain links TRBV19 to TRBJ2-3; the match to TRBD2 covers 7 bases. The DNA ends 4 residues before the CDR3 does, and the rest of the CDR3 is filled in from the germline J gene. The CDR3 is 13 amino acids. CDR1 and CDR2 (germline): FNHDT, SITEND (reference sequence). V shed 5 bases, J shed 4 bases, and the junction held 4 bases outside the gene matches.

Comment on this clone: The germline and genes are mouse ones. Here the CDR3 reads CASSNRDWGYEQYF. The CDR3 DNA, read in part, is TGTGCCAGCAGTAACCGGGACTGGGGGTAT. The chain carries TRBV13-1 and TRBJ2-7; 11 bases fit TRBD2. The read terminates 4 residues ahead of where the CDR3 ends, so the germline J gene completes it. CDR3 length: 14 amino acids. Germline CDR1 reads NSHNY; CDR2 reads SYGAGN.

Worth noting for this clone: Gene names and germline refer to mouse. The read finishes 4 residues shy of the CDR3 end, and the germline J gene is used to complete it. The sample carries other DNA sequences with the same CDR3. This chain links TRBV19 with TRBJ2-7; 10 positions agree with TRBD2. From germline, CDR1 is FNHDT and CDR2 SITEND (reference sequence). CDR3 length: 14 amino acids. The trim removed 4 bases at V and 1 base at J, leaving 2 bases unmatched. The CDR3 sequence is CASSPTGGSYEQYF. The CDR3 DNA, read in part, is TGTGCCAGCAGTCCGACTGGGGGGTCCTAT.

This clone has just a few counts. Gene names refer to mouse genes. The read terminates 4 residues before the CDR3 end, so the remaining end is supplied by the germline J gene. Different DNA sequences within this sample yield the same CDR3. This chain joins TRBV19 and TRBJ2-2; D unresolved. The germline CDR1 and CDR2 sequences are FNHDT and SITEND (reference sequence). This CDR3 contains 13 residues. V was pared by 2 bases and J by 4 bases, with 6 bases between. The DNA read from the CDR3 is TGTGCCAGCAGTATTAAAGGCACCGGG. This sequence encodes CASSIKGTG. The CDR3 in full is CASSIKGTGQLYF. Drawing the rest from reference TRBV19 and TRBJ2-2, the complete variable domain is GGIITQTPKFLIGQEGQKLTLKCQQNFNHDTMYWYRQDSGKGLRLIYYSITENDLQKGDLSEGYDASREKKSSFSLTVTSAQKNEMAVFLCASSIKGTGQLYFGEGSKLTVL.

This clone was counted only a few times. Without the conserved terminal phenylalanine or tryptophan, this CDR3 likely stems from a read error. The DNA is omitted, as the CDR3 cannot be located on it reliably, and the CDR3 follows TCRdb's listing. Mouse gene names apply. V gene TRBV24 combines with J gene TRBJ1-7. TRBJ1-7 falls under the ORF class, with uncertain function. The germline gives CDR1 KGHTA, CDR2 FRNEEI. The CDR3 numbers 9 amino acids, ends counted. This CDR3 is CASSLFSDH.

This clone was detected only a few times. Gene names denote mouse genes. The read ends 4 residues before the CDR3 terminus; that terminus is restored from the germline J gene. The rearrangement links TRBV1 to TRBJ2-5, with 14 bases matching TRBD2. The CDR3 is 16 residues long. The germline CDR1 and CDR2 sequences are NSQYPW and LRSPGD (reference sequence). Here the CDR3 reads CTCRAGLGGRGDTQYF. The covered CDR3 bases are TGCACCTGCAGGGCGGGACTGGGGGGGCGCGGGGAC.

This clone was observed a handful of times. Mouse germline and gene names are used. CDR3 DNA (partial): TGTGCCTGGAGTCTAGCATCCCGACTGGGTCAAAAC. Its translation: CAWSLASRLGQN. The CDR3, in full, reads CAWSLASRLGQNTLYF. This sequence joins TRBV31 and TRBJ2-4; weak D call: TRBD2 (6 bases). The read ends 4 residues early relative to the CDR3; the germline J gene fills the gap. Per the germline V gene, CDR1 is GKSSPN and CDR2 is SITVG. The CDR3 sequence is 16 residues long. V shed 0 bases and J shed 1 base, with 14 bases lying between them.

About this clone itself: Gene names and germline match the mouse. The CDR3 end lies 4 residues beyond the end of the read and is filled in from the germline J gene. The genes are TRBV13-1 and TRBJ2-7; tentative D call: TRBD1 (5 bases). V lost 3 bases, J lost 0 bases, and 10 bases lay in between. CDR3 length: 14 residues. Germline assignment: CDR1 NSHNY and CDR2 SYGAGN. The DNA read from the CDR3 is TGTGCCAGCAGTGTCCGACAGAGCTCCTAT. It specifies CASSVRQSSY. The whole CDR3 is CASSVRQSSYEQYF.

This clone was counted between two and nine times. Gene names denote mouse genes. Read sequence stops 4 residues before the CDR3 end, and the germline J gene provides the missing end. This chain connects TRBV5 to TRBJ2-7; D not certain. The V and J ends lost 0 bases and 0 bases respectively, with 9 bases between them. This CDR3 is 15 amino acids long. CDR1 and CDR2 (germline): LGHNA, YNLKQL (reference sequence). CDR3 sequence: CASSQDNKSSYEQYF. The DNA read from the CDR3 is TGTGCCAGCAGCCAAGACAACAAAAGCTCCTAT.

Details on this clone: Gene and germline names: mouse. The CDR3 bases that were read are TGTGCCAGCAGTTCAGGGGGGACTAACCAAGAC. Translated: CASSSGGTNQD. The full CDR3 protein reads CASSSGGTNQDTQYF. This chain links TRBV19 with TRBJ2-5; a weak D match, TRBD1 (7 bases). Read sequence stops 4 residues before the CDR3 end, and the germline J gene provides the missing end. CDR3 size: 15 residues. Looked up from germline, CDR1 is FNHDT and CDR2 is SITEND (reference sequence). The ends were cut back, 4 bases at V and 0 bases at J, with 12 bases in the middle.

This clone was picked up a small number of times. Gene names are the mouse ones. The read terminates 4 residues before the CDR3 end, so the remaining end is supplied by the germline J gene. Additional DNA sequences in this sample encode the identical CDR3. The chain is built from TRBV1 and TRBJ1-2, with a weak D call TRBD1 (5 bases). The V gene's germline CDR1 is NSQYPW and CDR2 LRSPGD (reference sequence). V was cut by 1 base and J by 2 bases, with 5 bases left in between. CDR3 length: 13 amino acids. CDR3 sequence reads: CTCSAGGNSDYTF. The sequenced part of the CDR3 DNA is TGCACCTGCAGTGCAGGGGGCAACTCC. Full variable domain (outside the CDR3, taken from reference TRBV1 and TRBJ1-2): VTLLEQNPRWRLVPRGQAVNLRCILKNSQYPWMSWYQQDLQKQLQWLFTLRSPGDKEVKSLPGADYLATRVTDTELRLQVANMSQGRTLYCTCSAGGNSDYTFGSGTRLLVI.

A word on this clone: A read error may explain this, as a much larger clone is one base away. The gene names given are mouse names. Other nucleotide sequences from this sample produce the same CDR3. CDR3 bases read: TGTGCCAGCAGGGACAGACCTAGTGCAGAA. It specifies CASRDRPSAE. The full CDR3 sequence reads CASRDRPSAETLYF. The chain employs TRBV13-1 and TRBJ2-3; a possible D gene is TRBD1 (6 bases). The read finishes 4 residues shy of the CDR3 end, and the germline J gene is used to complete it. CDR1 and CDR2 (germline): NSHNY, SYGAGN. The CDR3 covers 14 residues. V was trimmed by 5 bases and J by 0 bases, leaving 10 bases between them.

As concerns this clone: Gene names and germline refer to mouse. Read sequence stops 4 residues before the CDR3 end, and the germline J gene provides the missing end. The chain has TRBV13-1 and TRBJ1-2, with unresolved D. Per germline, CDR1 NSHNY and CDR2 SYGAGN. The CDR3 is 12 residues long. CDR3 amino acids: CASSETGTDYTF. The CDR3 DNA, read in part, is TGTGCCAGCAGTGAGACTGGGACC.

This clone was counted only a few times. Gene names are mouse gene names. The CDR3 goes on 4 residues after the read ends, and that part is filled in from the germline J gene. The genes are TRBV13-1 and TRBJ2-1; unclear D gene. The V and J ends lost 0 bases and 3 bases respectively, with 7 bases between them. CDR3 length: 14 residues. The germline V gene encodes CDR1 NSHNY and CDR2 SYGAGN. CDR3 bases read: TGTGCCAGCAGTGATGCGAAGGTCTATGCT. Its protein product is CASSDAKVYA. The full CDR3 is CASSDAKVYAEQFF.

In its sample, this clone was seen many times. Germline and genes here are mouse. The CDR3 is cut off 4 residues early in the read; its end comes from the germline J gene. The sample has other DNA sequences that encode this CDR3 too. The gene calls are TRBV13-3 and TRBJ2-3; TRBD2 matches 7 bases. V lost 2 bases, J lost 0 bases, and 3 bases stayed unmatched. The CDR3 is made up of 15 amino acids. The germline V gene has CDR1 NNHDY and CDR2 SYVADS. CDR3 bases read: TGTGCCAGCAGTGACTGGGGGTCTAGTGCAGAA. This codes for CASSDWGSSAE. The whole CDR3 is CASSDWGSSAETLYF.

This clone showed up just a few times. Mouse gene names apply. Coverage ceases 4 residues before the CDR3 finishes, and the germline J gene fills in the end. This chain connects TRBV13-2 to TRBJ2-4, with 10 bases aligning to TRBD2. The CDR3 has 16 amino acids. From germline, CDR1 is NNHNN and CDR2 SYGAGS (reference sequence). The V gene end was trimmed by 2 bases and the J gene end by 2 bases; junction bases not matched to a gene: 5. This CDR3 is CASGEPGLGAQNTLYF. Incomplete CDR3 DNA: TGTGCCAGCGGTGAGCCCGGACTGGGGGCTCAAAAC.

A few counts support this clone. Gene and germline names: mouse. The sequenced fragment ends 4 residues before the CDR3 boundary, so the rest is inferred from the germline J gene. The rearrangement links TRBV31 to TRBJ2-1; D not resolved. The V gene lost 3 bases and the J gene lost 2 bases, with 14 bases spanning the gap. The CDR3 covers 15 residues. Germline V gene sequence: CDR1 GKSSPN, CDR2 SITVG. The DNA read from the CDR3 is TGTGCCTGGAGCCTACAGACGACCCACTATGCT. Translating it yields CAWSLQTTHYA. The whole CDR3 protein reads CAWSLQTTHYAEQFF.

This clone was observed a handful of times. Mouse names are used for the genes. Coverage ceases 4 residues before the CDR3 finishes, and the germline J gene fills in the end. V gene TRBV5 combines with J gene TRBJ2-2; TRBD1 matches 7 bases. V shed 0 bases, J shed 0 bases, and the junction held 1 base outside the gene matches. This CDR3 has 16 residues. Germline loops: CDR1 LGHNA, CDR2 YNLKQL (reference sequence). CDR3 DNA (partial): TGTGCCAGCAGCCAAGAGGGGACAGCAAACACCGGG. This sequence encodes CASSQEGTANTG. The full CDR3 sequence reads CASSQEGTANTGQLYF.

As concerns this clone: Gene names and germline match the mouse. The read finishes 4 residues shy of the CDR3 end, and the germline J gene is used to complete it. The J gene is TRBJ1-2, the V gene TRBV13-1; D perhaps matches TRBD1 (6 bases). V was trimmed by 5 bases and J by 3 bases, leaving 8 bases between them. The CDR3 sequence is 12 residues long. Looked up from germline, CDR1 is NSHNY and CDR2 is SYGAGN. The DNA read from the CDR3 is TGTGCCAGCAGCACAGGGTACTCC. The encoded protein is CASSTGYS. The whole CDR3 sequence is CASSTGYSDYTF.

Note on this clone: The germline and genes are mouse ones. From the germline J gene comes the end of the CDR3, since the read stops 4 residues before it. Other DNA sequences within the sample encode an identical CDR3. The genes are TRBV12-1 and TRBJ2-5, with 10 bases fitting TRBD2. Germline V gives CDR1 SGHSN, CDR2 HYEKVE. With 4 bases clipped from V and 2 bases from J, the junction kept 5 bases outside the gene matches. The CDR3 runs to 15 residues. CDR3 residues: CASSLTGGIQDTQYF. The CDR3 bases that were read are TGTGCCAGCTCCCTGACTGGGGGGATCCAAGAC. Full variable domain (missing parts from reference TRBV12-1 and TRBJ2-5): DSGVVQSPRHIIKEKGGRSVLTCIPISGHSNVVWYQQTLGKELKFLIQHYEKVERDKGFLPSRFSVQQFDDYHSEMNMSALELEDSAMYFCASSLTGGIQDTQYFGPGTRLLVL.

This clone has only a few counts. Any gene name here is a mouse gene name. The CDR3 goes on 4 residues after the read ends, and that part is filled in from the germline J gene. This chain links TRBV13-2 with TRBJ2-3, with 7 bases lining up with TRBD2. The V gene's germline CDR1 is NNHNN and CDR2 SYGAGS (reference sequence). Losses at the gene ends were 3 bases for V and 0 bases for J; bases not matched to a gene: 4. The CDR3 is made up of 15 amino acids. Here the CDR3 reads CASGGWGTSAETLYF. CDR3 bases read: TGTGCCAGCGGTGGCTGGGGGACTAGTGCAGAA.

This clone was observed at least ten times. Gene and germline names: mouse. Other DNA sequences in this specimen translate into the identical CDR3. The CDR3 loop is CASSSRGGDTGQLYF. The CDR3 DNA, read in part, is TGTGCTAGCAGTAGTCGGGGAGGGGACACCGGG. This rearrangement joins TRBV17 to TRBJ2-2; weak D call: TRBD1 (5 bases). Read sequence stops 4 residues before the CDR3 end, and the germline J gene provides the missing end. The germline V and J ends were trimmed by 3 bases and 3 bases, with 11 bases remaining between them. The CDR3 has 15 amino acids. CDR1 is MNHDT, CDR2 YYDKIL, per germline.